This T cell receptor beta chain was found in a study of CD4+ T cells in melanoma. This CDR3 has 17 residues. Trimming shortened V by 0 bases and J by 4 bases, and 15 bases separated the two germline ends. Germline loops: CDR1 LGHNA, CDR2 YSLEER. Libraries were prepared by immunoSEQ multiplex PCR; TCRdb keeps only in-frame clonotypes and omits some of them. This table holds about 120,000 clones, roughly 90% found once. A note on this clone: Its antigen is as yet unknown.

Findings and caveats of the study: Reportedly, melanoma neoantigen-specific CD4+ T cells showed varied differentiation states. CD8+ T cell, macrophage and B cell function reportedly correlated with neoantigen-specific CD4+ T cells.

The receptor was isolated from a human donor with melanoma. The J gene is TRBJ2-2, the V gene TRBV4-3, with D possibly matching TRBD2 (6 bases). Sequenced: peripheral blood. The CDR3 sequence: CASSQEVGGQSTGELFF. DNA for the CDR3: TGCGCCAGCAGCCAAGAGGTCGGGGGTCAGTCCACCGGGGAGCTGTTTTTT.